The 20 T cell receptor beta chains presented below share a single source sample, sequenced in a study of shared clonotypes between healthy human individuals. Libraries were prepared by immunoSEQ multiplex PCR; TCRdb keeps only in-frame clonotypes and omits some of them. The repertoire holds 2 million to 2.5 million clones, with almost 96% as singletons. Source material: naive CD4+ T cells sorted from blood. Stated subset: CD45RA+ positively selected. Receptor source: a man younger than 35 in good health.

This sequence joins TRBV6-5 and TRBJ2-7, with a weak D call TRBD2 (6 bases). Germline V gene sequence: CDR1 MNHEY, CDR2 SVGAGI. The CDR3 length is 15 residues. Trimming shortened V by 7 bases and J by 0 bases, and 16 bases separated the two germline ends. DNA of the CDR3: TGTGCCAGCAACCCTTTTGGAGGGAGCTCCTACGAGCAGTACTTC. This gives the protein CASNPFGGSSYEQYF.

The chain recombines TRBV28 with TRBJ1-5; 9 positions match TRBD1. After removal of 6 bases from V and 7 bases from J, the junction contained 10 bases not matched to a gene. The CDR3 is made up of 15 amino acids. Germline lookup yields CDR1 MDHEN and CDR2 SYDVKM. CDR3 residues: CASSRVGQGGQPQHF. In DNA, the CDR3 is TGTGCCAGCAGCCGGGTGGGACAGGGAGGCCAGCCCCAGCATTTT.

The chain employs TRBV5-1 and TRBJ2-5; 7 bases are a match to TRBD1. CDR1 is SGHRS and CDR2 is YFSETQ in the germline V gene. The CDR3 covers 15 residues. J gave up 4 bases and V 4 bases, and 10 bases lay outside the gene matches. The CDR3 protein is CASSPDRVSGETQYF. CDR3 in DNA: TGCGCCAGCAGCCCCGACAGGGTTTCGGGAGAGACCCAGTACTTC.

This rearrangement joins TRBV14 to TRBJ2-1, with D maybe TRBD2 (5 bases). This CDR3 is 14 amino acids long. Germline V gene lookup returns CDR1 SGHDN and CDR2 FVKESK. Trimming took off 0 bases at V and 15 bases at J, with 18 bases between the two ends. The CDR3 DNA sequence: TGTGCCAGCAGCCAAGAGAATATGAGCGGACCGAGGTTCTTC. Encoded protein: CASSQENMSGPRFF.

The chain employs TRBV9 and TRBJ2-1; a possible D gene is TRBD2 (5 bases). V dropped 0 bases and J dropped 3 bases, with 10 bases sitting between them. This CDR3 contains 15 residues. The germline CDR1 and CDR2 sequences are SGDLS and YYNGEE. CDR3 bases: TGTGCCAGCAGCGTAGAGTTAGGGAGCTACAATGAGCAGTTCTTC. Translated, it gives CASSVELGSYNEQFF.

In DNA, the CDR3 is TGCGCCAGCAGCTATCTTACAGGGGGCGAGCAGTACTTC. Residues: CASSYLTGGEQYF. The V call is TRBV5-1, the J call TRBJ2-7; TRBD1 matches at 8 bases. The CDR3 extends over 13 amino acids. Germline trimming cut 3 bases from V and 6 bases from J; bases unmatched to any gene: 5. Germline V gene data show CDR1 as SGHRS and CDR2 as YFSETQ.

This clone was found once. This chain connects TRBV7-9 to TRBJ2-7; TRBD1 matches 9 bases. J was trimmed by 3 bases and V by 2 bases; bases with no gene match: 5. Germline loops: CDR1 SEHNR, CDR2 FQNEAQ (reference sequence). CDR3 size: 15 residues. The CDR3 nucleotides read TGTGCCAGCAGCTTATGGGACAGGGTTGGCTACGAGCAGTACTTC. This translates into CASSLWDRVGYEQYF.

For this clone: Other DNA variants within this sample encode the same CDR3. The V and J genes are TRBV5-1 and TRBJ2-1; TRBD2 might be the D (5 bases). The germline V gene has CDR1 SGHRS and CDR2 YFSETQ. V was shortened by 4 bases and J by 0 bases, with 11 bases between the two germline ends. This CDR3 has 15 amino acids. CDR3 sequence (DNA): TGCGCCAGCAGCGAGTCGGGGAGCTCCTACAATGAGCAGTTCTTC. Its protein product is CASSESGSSYNEQFF.

The chain couples TRBV9 to TRBJ1-3, with D uncertain. The CDR3 totals 15 residues. Trimming stripped 7 bases from V and 0 bases from J, with 14 bases between. From germline, CDR1 is SGDLS and CDR2 YYNGEE. The CDR3 sequence: CASSDGQGSGNTIYF. CDR3 DNA: TGTGCCAGCTCGGACGGTCAAGGCTCTGGAAACACCATATATTTT. Variable domain in full (rest from reference TRBV9 and TRBJ1-3): DSGVTQTPKHLITATGQRVTLRCSPRSGDLSVYWYQQSLDQGLQFLIQYYNGEERAKGNILERFSAQQFPDLHSELNLSSLELGDSALYFCASSDGQGSGNTIYFGEGSWLTVV.

The J gene is TRBJ2-3, the V gene TRBV5-6; the D gene is possibly TRBD1 (6 bases). V was shortened by 0 bases and J by 2 bases, with 10 bases between the two germline ends. The CDR3 has 15 residues. Per the germline V gene, CDR1 is SGHDT and CDR2 is YYEEEE. CDR3 DNA sequence: TGTGCCAGCAGCTTGGAACAGGGTTCCACAGATACGCAGTATTTT. The encoded protein is CASSLEQGSTDTQYF.

V usage is TRBV15 and J usage is TRBJ2-5, with a tentative D call TRBD2 (5 bases). The V end lost 1 base, the J end lost 7 bases, and 16 bases lay between the germline ends. CDR1 is LNHNV and CDR2 is YYDKDF in the germline V gene (reference sequence). This CDR3 is built from 15 residues. The CDR3 is CATSRVGDLLWTQYF. The CDR3 nucleotides read TGTGCCACCAGCAGAGTGGGAGACCTCCTATGGACCCAGTACTTC.

This chain connects TRBV21-1 to TRBJ1-1. TRBV21-1 is termed a pseudogene. The CDR3 covers 17 residues. The CDR3 protein is CASSKEGPREATTEAFF. CDR3 DNA sequence: TGTGCCAGCAGCAAAGAGGGCCCAAGGGAGGCGACGACTGAAGCTTTCTTT.

The chain links TRBV5-1 to TRBJ2-1, with unresolved D. Germline V gene sequence: CDR1 SGHRS, CDR2 YFSETQ. The germline V and J ends were trimmed by 4 bases and 0 bases, with 11 bases remaining between them. The CDR3 extends over 15 amino acids. This CDR3 reads CASSLQPSSYNEQFF. The CDR3, as DNA: TGCGCCAGCAGCCTACAGCCGAGCTCCTACAATGAGCAGTTCTTC. Supplemented by reference TRBV5-1 and TRBJ2-1, the full variable domain reads KAGVTQTPRYLIKTRGQQVTLSCSPISGHRSVSWYQQTPGQGLQFLFEYFSETQRNKGNFPGRFSGRQFSNSRSEMNVSTLELGDSALYLCASSLQPSSYNEQFFGPGTRLTVL.

This rearrangement joins TRBV27 to TRBJ2-7, with D hard to call. V dropped 2 bases and J dropped 5 bases, with 13 bases sitting between them. CDR3 length equals 14 residues. Germline V gene data show CDR1 as MNHEY and CDR2 as SMNVEV (reference sequence). CDR3 sequence reads: CASSLGSFRDEQYF. The DNA of the CDR3 is TGTGCCAGCAGTTTAGGAAGCTTCCGGGACGAGCAGTACTTC.

The rearrangement joins TRBV5-1 to TRBJ1-4; no definite D call. V lost 2 bases and J lost 1, with 9 bases in between. CDR1 and CDR2 (germline): SGHRS, YFSETQ. There are 15 residues in the CDR3. The CDR3: CASSFRPRTNEKLFF. CDR3 nucleotides: TGCGCCAGCAGCTTTAGGCCCCGAACTAATGAAAAACTGTTTTTT.

The rearrangement joins TRBV6-5 to TRBJ2-5, with 8 bases lining up with TRBD1. J lost 4 bases, V lost 5 bases, and 3 bases had no gene match. Looked up from germline, CDR1 is MNHEY and CDR2 is SVGAGI. The CDR3 has 13 amino acids. The CDR3 nucleotides are TGTGCCAGCAGTAAGGGACAGGTAGAGACCCAGTACTTC. Amino acid sequence: CASSKGQVETQYF.

The chain combines TRBV25-1 with TRBJ2-2; possibly TRBD2 for D (6 bases). Germline values: CDR1 MGHDK, CDR2 SYGVNS. This CDR3 region has 18 residues. Trimming took 6 bases from V and 1 from J, leaving 21 bases between them. The CDR3 protein is CASSRDSDTLGNTGELFF. The DNA of the CDR3 is TGTGCCAGCAGCCGGGACTCCGACACCTTGGGGAACACCGGGGAGCTGTTTTTT.

This clone appeared a single time. The V gene is TRBV7-9, the J gene TRBJ2-3, with TRBD1 matching over 10 bases. J lost 3 bases, V lost 5 bases, and 5 bases had no gene match. Germline CDR1 reads SEHNR; CDR2 reads FQNEAQ (reference sequence). CDR3 size: 15 residues. The DNA of the CDR3 is TGTGCCAGCAGCCAAAGGGACAGGGGAACAGATACGCAGTATTTT. Protein sequence: CASSQRDRGTDTQYF. Full variable domain (missing parts from reference TRBV7-9 and TRBJ2-3): DTGVSQNPRHKITKRGQNVTFRCDPISEHNRLYWYRQTLGQGPEFLTYFQNEAQLEKSRLLSDRFSAERPKGSFSTLEIQRTEQGDSAMYLCASSQRDRGTDTQYFGPGTRLTVL.

In regard to this clone: Other DNA sequences in this specimen translate into the identical CDR3. This chain joins TRBV9 and TRBJ2-3; D is perhaps TRBD1 (6 bases). There are 14 residues in the CDR3. Germline CDR1 and CDR2: SGDLS and YYNGEE. The V and J ends lost 2 bases and 6 bases respectively, with 13 bases between them. CDR3 in amino acids: CASSVLGAGDTQYF. CDR3 nucleotides: TGTGCCAGCAGCGTTCTGGGGGCTGGGGATACGCAGTATTTT.

The gene calls are TRBV2 and TRBJ2-1, with no clear D. Germline V CDR1 and CDR2: SNHLY, FYNNEI. Trimming left V 6 bases short and J 6 bases short, with 12 bases between. The CDR3 runs 13 residues. The CDR3, as DNA: TGTGCCAGCAGGCAGGACCCCCCCAATGAGCAGTTCTTC. It yields the protein CASRQDPPNEQFF.